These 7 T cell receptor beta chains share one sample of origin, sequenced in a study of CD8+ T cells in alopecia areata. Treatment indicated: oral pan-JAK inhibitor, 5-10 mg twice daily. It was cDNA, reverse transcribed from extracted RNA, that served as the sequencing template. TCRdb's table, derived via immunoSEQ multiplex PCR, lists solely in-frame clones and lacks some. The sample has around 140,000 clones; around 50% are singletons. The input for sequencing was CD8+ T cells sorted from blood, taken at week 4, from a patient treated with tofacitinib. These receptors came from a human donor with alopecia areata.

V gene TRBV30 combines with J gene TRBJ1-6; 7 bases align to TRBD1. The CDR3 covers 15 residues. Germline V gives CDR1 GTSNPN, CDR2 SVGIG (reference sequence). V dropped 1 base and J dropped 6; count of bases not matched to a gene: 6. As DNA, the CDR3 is TGTGCCTGGAGTGCTATGGGGGACAGTAATTCACCCCTCCACTTT. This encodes CAWSAMGDSNSPLHF.

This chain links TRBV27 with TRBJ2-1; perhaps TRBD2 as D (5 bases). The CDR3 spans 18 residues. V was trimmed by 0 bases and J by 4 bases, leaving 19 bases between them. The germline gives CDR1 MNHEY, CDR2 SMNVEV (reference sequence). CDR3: CASSLSLIPDYSYNEQFF. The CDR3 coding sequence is TGTGCCAGCAGTTTATCCCTGATCCCCGACTATTCGTACAATGAGCAGTTCTTC.

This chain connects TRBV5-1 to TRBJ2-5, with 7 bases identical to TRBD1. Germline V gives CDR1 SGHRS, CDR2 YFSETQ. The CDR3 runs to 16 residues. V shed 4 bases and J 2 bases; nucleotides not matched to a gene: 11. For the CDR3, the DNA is TGCGCCAGCAGCGCACCCGGGACAGAGATACAAGAGACCCAGTACTTC. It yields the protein CASSAPGTEIQETQYF.

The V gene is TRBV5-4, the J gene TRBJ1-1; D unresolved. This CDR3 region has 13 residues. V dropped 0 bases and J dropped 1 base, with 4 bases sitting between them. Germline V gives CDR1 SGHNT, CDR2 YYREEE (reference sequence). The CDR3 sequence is CASSLEENTEAFF. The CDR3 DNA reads TGTGCCAGCAGCTTGGAGGAGAACACTGAAGCTTTCTTT.

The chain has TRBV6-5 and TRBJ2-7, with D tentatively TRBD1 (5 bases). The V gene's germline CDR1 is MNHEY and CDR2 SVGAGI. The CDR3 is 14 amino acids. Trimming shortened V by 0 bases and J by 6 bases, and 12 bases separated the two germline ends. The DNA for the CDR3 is TGTGCCAGCAGTTACTCGATGACAGTGGGCGAGCAGTACTTC. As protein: CASSYSMTVGEQYF.

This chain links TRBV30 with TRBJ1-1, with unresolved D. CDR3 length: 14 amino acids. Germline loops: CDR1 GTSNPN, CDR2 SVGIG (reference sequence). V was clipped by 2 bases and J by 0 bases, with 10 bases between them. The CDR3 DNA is TGTGCCTGGAGTAGTACTAACCTGAACACTGAAGCTTTCTTT. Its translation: CAWSSTNLNTEAFF.

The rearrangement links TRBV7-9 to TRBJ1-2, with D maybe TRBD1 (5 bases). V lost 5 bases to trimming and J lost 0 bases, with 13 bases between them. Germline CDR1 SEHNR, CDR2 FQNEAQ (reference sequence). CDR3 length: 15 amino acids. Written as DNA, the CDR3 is TGTGCCAGCAGCGCCGGGACGGCTCCTAACTATGGCTACACCTTC. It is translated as CASSAGTAPNYGYTF.